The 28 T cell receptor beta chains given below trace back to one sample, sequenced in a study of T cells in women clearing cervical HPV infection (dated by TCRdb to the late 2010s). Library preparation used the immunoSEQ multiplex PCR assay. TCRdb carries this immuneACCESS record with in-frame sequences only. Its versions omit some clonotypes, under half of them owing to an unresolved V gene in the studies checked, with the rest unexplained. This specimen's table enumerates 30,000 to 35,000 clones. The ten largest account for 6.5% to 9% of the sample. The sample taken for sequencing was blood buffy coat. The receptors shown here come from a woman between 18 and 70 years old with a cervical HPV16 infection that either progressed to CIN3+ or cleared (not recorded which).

The DNA read from the CDR3 is TGTGCCAGCAGTTTGGGGCAGGGCACAGATACG. Its translation: CASSLGQGTDT. The entire CDR3 protein is CASSLGQGTDTQYF. The chain combines TRBV6-2 or TRBV6-3 with TRBJ2-3; possible D gene TRBD1, 5 bases. From the germline J gene comes the end of the CDR3, since the read stops 3 residues before it. This CDR3 region has 14 residues. Trimming took off 4 bases at V and 1 base at J, with 9 bases between the two ends. Germline lookup yields CDR1 MNHEY and CDR2 SVGEGT.

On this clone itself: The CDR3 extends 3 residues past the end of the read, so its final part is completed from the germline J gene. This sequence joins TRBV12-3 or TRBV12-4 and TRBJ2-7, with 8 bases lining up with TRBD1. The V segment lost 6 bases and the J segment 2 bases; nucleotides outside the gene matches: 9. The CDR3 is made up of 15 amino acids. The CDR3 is CASSLGQGRTYEQYF. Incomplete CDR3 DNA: TGTGCCAGCAGCCTAGGACAGGGTAGAACCTACGAG.

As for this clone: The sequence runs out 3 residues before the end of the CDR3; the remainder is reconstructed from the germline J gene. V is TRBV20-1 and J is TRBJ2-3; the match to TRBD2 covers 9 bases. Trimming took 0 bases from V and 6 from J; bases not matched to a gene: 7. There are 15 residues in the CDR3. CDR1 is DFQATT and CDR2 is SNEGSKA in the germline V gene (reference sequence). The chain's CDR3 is CSARDLASGGDTQYF. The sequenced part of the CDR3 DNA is TGCAGTGCTAGAGATCTAGCCAGCGGGGGGGATACG.

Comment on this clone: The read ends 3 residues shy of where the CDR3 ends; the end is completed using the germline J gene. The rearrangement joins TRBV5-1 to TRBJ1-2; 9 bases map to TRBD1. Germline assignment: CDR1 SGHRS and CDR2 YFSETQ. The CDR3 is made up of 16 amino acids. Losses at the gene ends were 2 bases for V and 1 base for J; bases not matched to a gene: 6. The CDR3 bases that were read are TGCGCCAGCAGCTTCGGACAGGGGCCAAGTAACTATGGC. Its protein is CASSFGQGPSNYG. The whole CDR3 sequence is CASSFGQGPSNYGYTF.

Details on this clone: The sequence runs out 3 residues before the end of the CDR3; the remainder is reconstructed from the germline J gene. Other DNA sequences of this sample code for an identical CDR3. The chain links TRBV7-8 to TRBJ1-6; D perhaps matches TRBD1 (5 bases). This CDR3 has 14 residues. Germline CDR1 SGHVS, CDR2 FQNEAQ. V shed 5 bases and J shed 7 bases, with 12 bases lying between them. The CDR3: CASSQDSSNSPLHF. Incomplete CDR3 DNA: TGTGCCAGCAGCCAAGACAGTTCCAATTCACCC.

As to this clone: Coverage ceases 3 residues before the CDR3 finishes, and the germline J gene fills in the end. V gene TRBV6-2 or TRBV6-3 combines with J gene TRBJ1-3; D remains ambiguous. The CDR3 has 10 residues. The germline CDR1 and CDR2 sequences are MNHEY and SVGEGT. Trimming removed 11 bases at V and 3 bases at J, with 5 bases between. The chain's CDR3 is CASGGNTIYF. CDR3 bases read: TGTGCCTCCGGTGGAAACACC.

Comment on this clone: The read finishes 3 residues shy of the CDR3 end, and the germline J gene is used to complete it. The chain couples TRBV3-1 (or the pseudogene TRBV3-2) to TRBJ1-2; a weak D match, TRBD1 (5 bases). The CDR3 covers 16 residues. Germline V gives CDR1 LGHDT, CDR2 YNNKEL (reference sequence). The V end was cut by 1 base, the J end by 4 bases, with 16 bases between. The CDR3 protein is CASSQVKGREIYGYTF. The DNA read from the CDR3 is TGTGCCAGCAGCCAAGTAAAGGGCAGGGAAATCTATGGC.

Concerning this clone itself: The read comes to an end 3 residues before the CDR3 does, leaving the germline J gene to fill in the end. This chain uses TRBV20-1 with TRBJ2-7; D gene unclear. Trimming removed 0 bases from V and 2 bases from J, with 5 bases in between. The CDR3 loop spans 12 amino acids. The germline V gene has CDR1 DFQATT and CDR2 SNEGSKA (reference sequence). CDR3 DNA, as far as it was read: TGCAGTGCTAGAGACTTAACCTACGAG. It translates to CSARDLTYE. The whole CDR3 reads CSARDLTYEQYF.

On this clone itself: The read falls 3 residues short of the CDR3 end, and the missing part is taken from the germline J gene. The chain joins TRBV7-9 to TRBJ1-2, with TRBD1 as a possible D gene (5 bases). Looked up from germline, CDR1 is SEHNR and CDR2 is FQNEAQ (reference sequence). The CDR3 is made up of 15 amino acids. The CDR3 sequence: CASSLRRGDYNDYTF. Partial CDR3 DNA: TGTGCCAGCAGCTTAAGGCGGGGGGACTACAATGAC.

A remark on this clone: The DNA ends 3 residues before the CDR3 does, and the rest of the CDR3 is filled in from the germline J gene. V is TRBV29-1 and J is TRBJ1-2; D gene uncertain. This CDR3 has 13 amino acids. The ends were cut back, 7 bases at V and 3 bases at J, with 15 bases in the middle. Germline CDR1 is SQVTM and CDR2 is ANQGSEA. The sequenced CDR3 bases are TGCAGCGCCGAGGATATCGGGGACTATGGC. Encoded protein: CSAEDIGDYG. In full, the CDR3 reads CSAEDIGDYGYTF.

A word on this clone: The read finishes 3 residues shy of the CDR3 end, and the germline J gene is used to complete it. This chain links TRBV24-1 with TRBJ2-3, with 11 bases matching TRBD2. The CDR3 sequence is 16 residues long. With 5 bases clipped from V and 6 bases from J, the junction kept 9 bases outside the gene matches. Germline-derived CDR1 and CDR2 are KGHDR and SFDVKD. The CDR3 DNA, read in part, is TGTGCCACCAGTGGACCTAGCGGGGGGCCGGGGGATACG. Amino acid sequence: CATSGPSGGPGDT. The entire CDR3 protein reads CATSGPSGGPGDTQYF.

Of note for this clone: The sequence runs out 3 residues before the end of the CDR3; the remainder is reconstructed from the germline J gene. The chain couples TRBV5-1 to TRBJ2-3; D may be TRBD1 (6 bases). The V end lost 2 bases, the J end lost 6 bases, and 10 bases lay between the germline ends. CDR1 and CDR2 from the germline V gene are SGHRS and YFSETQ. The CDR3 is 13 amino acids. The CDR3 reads CASSFPGVDTQYF. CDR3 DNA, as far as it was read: TGCGCCAGCAGCTTTCCAGGGGTCGATACG.

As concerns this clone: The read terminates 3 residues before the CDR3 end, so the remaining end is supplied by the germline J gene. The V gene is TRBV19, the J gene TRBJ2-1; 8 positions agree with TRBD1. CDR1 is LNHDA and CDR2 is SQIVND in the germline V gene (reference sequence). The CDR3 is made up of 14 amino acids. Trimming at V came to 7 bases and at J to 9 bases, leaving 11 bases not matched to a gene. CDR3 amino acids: CASTPTGELGEQFF. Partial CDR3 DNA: TGTGCCAGTACTCCGACAGGGGAGTTAGGTGAG.

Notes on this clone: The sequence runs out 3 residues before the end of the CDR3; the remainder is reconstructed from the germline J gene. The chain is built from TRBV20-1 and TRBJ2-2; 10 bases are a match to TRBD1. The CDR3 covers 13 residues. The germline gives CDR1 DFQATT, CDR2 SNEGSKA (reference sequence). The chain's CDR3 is CSAGTGAAEKLFF. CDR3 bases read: TGCAGTGCGGGGACAGGGGCAGCTGAAAAG.

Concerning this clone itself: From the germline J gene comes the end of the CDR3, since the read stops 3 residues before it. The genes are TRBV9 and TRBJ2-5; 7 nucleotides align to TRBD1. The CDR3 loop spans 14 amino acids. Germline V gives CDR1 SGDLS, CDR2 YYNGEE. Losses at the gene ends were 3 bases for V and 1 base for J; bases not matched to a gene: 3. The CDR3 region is CASSAGTVQETQYF. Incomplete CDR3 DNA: TGTGCCAGCAGCGCCGGGACAGTCCAAGAGACC.

CDR3 bases read: TGCAGTGCTAGAAGTTCGGCGGCATCGATTTACGAG. It encodes CSARSSAASIYE. The complete CDR3 reads CSARSSAASIYEQYF. The rearrangement links TRBV20-1 to TRBJ2-7; D unclear. The CDR3 end is not reached by the read, which stops 3 residues before it; the germline J gene fills it in. V lost 2 bases, J lost 4 bases, and 18 bases lay in between. There are 15 residues in the CDR3. From germline, CDR1 is DFQATT and CDR2 SNEGSKA (reference sequence).

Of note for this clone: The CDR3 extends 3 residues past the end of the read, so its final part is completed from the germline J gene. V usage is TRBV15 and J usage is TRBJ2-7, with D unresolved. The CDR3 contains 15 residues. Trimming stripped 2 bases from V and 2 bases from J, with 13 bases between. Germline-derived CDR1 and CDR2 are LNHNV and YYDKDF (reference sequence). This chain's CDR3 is CATSRIDSVTYEQYF. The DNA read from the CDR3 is TGTGCCACCAGCAGAATCGACTCGGTTACCTACGAG.

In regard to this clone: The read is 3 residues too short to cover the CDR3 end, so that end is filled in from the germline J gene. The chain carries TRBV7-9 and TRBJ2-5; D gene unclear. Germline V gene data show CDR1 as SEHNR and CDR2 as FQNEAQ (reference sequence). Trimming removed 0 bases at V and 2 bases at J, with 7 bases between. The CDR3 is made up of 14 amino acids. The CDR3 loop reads CASSLAPTQETQYF. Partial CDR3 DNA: TGTGCCAGCAGCTTAGCCCCCACACAAGAGACC.

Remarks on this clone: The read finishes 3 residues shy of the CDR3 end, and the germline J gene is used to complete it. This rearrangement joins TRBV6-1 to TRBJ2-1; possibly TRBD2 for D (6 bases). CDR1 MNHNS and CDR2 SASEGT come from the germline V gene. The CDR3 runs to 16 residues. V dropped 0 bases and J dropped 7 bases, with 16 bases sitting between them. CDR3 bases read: TGTGCCAGCAGTGAAGCGTACTCGAGACTAGGGAATGAG. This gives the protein CASSEAYSRLGNE. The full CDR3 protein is CASSEAYSRLGNEQFF.

The sequenced part of the CDR3 DNA is TGTGCCAGCAGTGAGGATCTCGGGGAGACC. Translated: CASSEDLGET. The CDR3, in full, reads CASSEDLGETQYF. This chain uses TRBV2 with TRBJ2-5; no clear D gene. With the read ending 3 residues before the CDR3 end, the germline J gene is used to fill in that end. This CDR3 contains 13 residues. Germline assignment: CDR1 SNHLY and CDR2 FYNNEI. V gave up 3 bases and J gave up 5 bases, with 10 bases separating them.

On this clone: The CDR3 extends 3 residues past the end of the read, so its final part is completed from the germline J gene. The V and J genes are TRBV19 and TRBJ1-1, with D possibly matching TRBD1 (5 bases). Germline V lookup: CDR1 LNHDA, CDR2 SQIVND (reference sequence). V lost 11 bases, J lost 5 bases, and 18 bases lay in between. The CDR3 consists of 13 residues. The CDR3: CAVRVSGSTEAFF. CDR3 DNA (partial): TGTGCCGTCAGGGTGTCGGGTTCAACTGAA.

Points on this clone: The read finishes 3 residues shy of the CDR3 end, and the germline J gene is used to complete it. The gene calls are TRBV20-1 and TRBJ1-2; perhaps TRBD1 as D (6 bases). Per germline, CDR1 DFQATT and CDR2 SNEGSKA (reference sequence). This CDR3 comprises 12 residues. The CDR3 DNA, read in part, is TGCAGTGCCCAGGGGATGTACAATGAG. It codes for CSAQGMYNE. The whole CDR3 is CSAQGMYNEYTF.

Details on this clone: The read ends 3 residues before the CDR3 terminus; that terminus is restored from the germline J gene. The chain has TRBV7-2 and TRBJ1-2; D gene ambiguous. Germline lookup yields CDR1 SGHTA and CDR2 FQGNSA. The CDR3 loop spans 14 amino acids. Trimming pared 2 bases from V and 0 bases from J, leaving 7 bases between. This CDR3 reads CASSLSVTNYGYTF. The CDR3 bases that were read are TGTGCCAGCAGCTTATCAGTTACTAACTATGGC.

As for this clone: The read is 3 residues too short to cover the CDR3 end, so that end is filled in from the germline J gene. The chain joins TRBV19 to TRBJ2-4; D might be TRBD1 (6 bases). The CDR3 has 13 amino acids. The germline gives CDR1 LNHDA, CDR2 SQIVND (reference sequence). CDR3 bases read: TGTGCCAGTAGCCTGACAGGTACTGGGGGT. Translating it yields CASSLTGTGG. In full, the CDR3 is CASSLTGTGGQYF.

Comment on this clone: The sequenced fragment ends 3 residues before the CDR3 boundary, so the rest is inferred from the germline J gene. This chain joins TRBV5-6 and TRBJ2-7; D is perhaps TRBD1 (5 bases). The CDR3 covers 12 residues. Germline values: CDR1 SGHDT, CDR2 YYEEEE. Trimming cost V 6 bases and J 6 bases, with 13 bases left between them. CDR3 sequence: CASNSLRAEQYF. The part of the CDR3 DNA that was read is TGTGCCAGCAACTCCCTCAGGGCCGAG.

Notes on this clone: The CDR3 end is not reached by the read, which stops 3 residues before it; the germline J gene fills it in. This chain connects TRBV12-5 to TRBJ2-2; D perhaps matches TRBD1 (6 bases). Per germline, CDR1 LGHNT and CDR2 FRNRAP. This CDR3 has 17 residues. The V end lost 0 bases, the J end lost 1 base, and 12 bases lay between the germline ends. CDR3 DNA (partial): TGTGCTAGTGGTTTGGTACCCACAGGGCGGAACACCGGGGAG. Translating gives CASGLVPTGRNTGE. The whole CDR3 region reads CASGLVPTGRNTGELFF.

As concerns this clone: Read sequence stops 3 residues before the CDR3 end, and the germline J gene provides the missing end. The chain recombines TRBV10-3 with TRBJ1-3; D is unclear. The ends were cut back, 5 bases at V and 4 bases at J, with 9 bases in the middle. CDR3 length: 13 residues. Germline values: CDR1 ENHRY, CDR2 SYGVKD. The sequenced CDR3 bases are TGTGCCATCAGTAGATCCCAGGGAAACACC. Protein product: CAISRSQGNT. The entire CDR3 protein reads CAISRSQGNTIYF.

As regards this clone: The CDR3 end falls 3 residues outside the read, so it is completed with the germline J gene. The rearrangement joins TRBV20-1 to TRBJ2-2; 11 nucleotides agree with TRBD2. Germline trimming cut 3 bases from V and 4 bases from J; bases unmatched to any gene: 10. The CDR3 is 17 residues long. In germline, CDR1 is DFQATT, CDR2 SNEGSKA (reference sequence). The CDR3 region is CSARRASGGTGTGELFF. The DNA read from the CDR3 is TGCAGTGCTAGGAGGGCTAGCGGGGGGACCGGCACCGGGGAG.